The T cell receptor (beta chain) described here comes from a study of T cells in Graves' hyperthyroidism and ophthalmopathy (dated by TCRdb to between 2018 and 2020). With regard to the full study: Peripheral blood samples were taken at the time of initial diagnosis, prior to any treatment. After blood sampling, hyperthyroidism patients were treated with methimazole at a starting dose of 30 mg daily, and ophthalmopathy patients were treated with high-dose intravenous methylprednisolone. The 75 to 100 discovery patients were randomly split 7:3 into training and test sets. Prospective prediction of ophthalmopathy was tested in an independent validation cohort of fewer than 20 hyperthyroidism patients and 15 to 17 patients who later progressed to ophthalmopathy. The paper describes TCR Vbeta CDR3 sequencing of roughly 130 peripheral blood samples, made up of about 41 ophthalmopathy patients, some 76 hyperthyroidism patients and 17 progressor patients. The study also compared thyroid tissue and blood T-cell repertoires from a handful of Graves' hyperthyroidism patients. To identify TCR V-J signatures that set the groups apart, the researchers used a discovery cohort of 100 patients, made up of 43 with Graves' ophthalmopathy and 57 with stable Graves' hyperthyroidism.

General conclusions and limits of the study: In validation, the model predicted progression to ophthalmopathy with roughly 66% sensitivity and approximately 78% specificity, a median of approximately 6.7 months before onset. Sample size was not statistically predetermined, and investigators were not blinded to group allocation. A model built on a 13 V-J signature distinguished ophthalmopathy from stable hyperthyroidism, reaching about 89% sensitivity and approximately 83% specificity in cross-validation and 80%/75% in testing. Most expanded thyroid clonotypes (frequency above 0.001) were also detected in blood, suggesting blood repertoires may reflect thyroid immune responses.

The CDR1 and CDR2 encoded by the germline V gene (reference sequence) are LNHDA and SQIVND. CDR3 length: 16 amino acids, cysteine to phenylalanine. Only the CDR3 DNA stays, 48 bases, in frame from base 1. The junction shows trimming of 6 bases on V and 5 bases on J, and the gene matches do not reach 13 bases of it. Concerning this clonotype: What antigen it recognizes has not been identified. No qualities accompany the bases; no much larger clone lies one base away.

Stable Graves' hyperthyroidism was defined as no progression to ophthalmopathy during 18 months of follow-up. The hyperthyroidism patients were between 18 and 65 years old and newly diagnosed, with a disease duration of less than 2 months. Patients with uncontrolled infections, other autoimmune diseases, pregnancy or lactation were excluded. Diagnoses relied on clinical symptoms, serum thyroxine and TRAb, thyroid ultrasound and orbital computed tomography. PBMCs were isolated from 7.5 to 10 ml of fresh peripheral blood by Ficoll-Paque density gradient centrifugation. Total RNA was extracted using Trizol reagent, and RNA quality was assessed on an Agilent 2100 Bioanalyzer. Amplification of TCR beta CDR3 regions was carried out from RNA transcripts. A first-round RT-PCR of the TCR CDR3 used the HTBI primer set with the Qiagen OneStep RT-PCR kit. Libraries were constructed in a second round of multiplex PCR, after which size selection and purification were performed. Paired-end sequencing of the libraries was performed with 100 bp reads on an Illumina HiSeq2000. In the original analysis: SOAPnuke was used to process the raw data, removing reads that contained adapters or uncalled bases, had a mean Phred below 15, or lacked an exact match to the constant primer or identifier. High-quality paired reads were merged using COPE v1.2.5, and each unique nucleotide sequence was defined as a clonotype. MiTCR v1.1 was used to align clonotypes to the IMGT TRBV, TRBD and TRBJ reference segments. Analysis was restricted to V-J combinations with a frequency above 0.0001, which covered 99.2% of repertoires. The TCS score was defined as F50 (clonal expansion) divided by E x V (chaos), with BLOSUM62-based TCRdist calculated between CDR3 peptides within each V-J. Welch's t-statistics and random forest reduced roughly 500 V-J features to roughly 13, which were used in a naive Bayes classifier (R e1071). TCRdb trimmed the raw reads at Q25, called clones with MiXCR and kept productive beta chains. Each entry merges the rows of one CDR3 protein and shows their most common DNA and genes. These V and J calls derive from TCRdb rather than the authors' analysis. The sample table contains around 690,000 distinct CDR3 sequences; only one count was recorded for roughly 17% of them. The ten largest clones capture around a sixth of the sample.

The receptor's source is a man aged 50 or older with Graves' hyperthyroidism. The chain employs TRBV19 and TRBJ2-1, and TRBD2 matches 7 of the central bases. Specimen: blood. The CDR3 corresponds to CASRSPGGSRDNEQFF. The DNA sequence reads TGTGCCAGTAGATCCCCCGGCGGGAGTAGGGACAATGAGCAGTTCTTC. Extended through the reference TRBV19 and TRBJ2-1 proteins, this CDR3 yields the full variable domain: DGGITQSPKYLFRKEGQNVTLSCEQNLNHDAMYWYRQDPGQGLRLIYYSQIVNDFQKGDIAEGYSVSREKKESFPLTVTSAQKNPTAFYLCASRSPGGSRDNEQFFGPGTRLTVL.